Following are 27 T cell receptor beta chains from one sample sequenced in a study of T cells after yellow fever vaccination. TCRdb used MiXCR to reprocess the 5' RACE reads, holding one entry per CDR3 protein. The data hold a few hundred thousand distinct CDR3 sequences, with 3.6% observed a single time. The sample here was PBMCs, taken on the day of the yellow fever booster vaccination. The receptors originated from a man between 18 and 29 years old who received the YFV17D yellow fever vaccine.

This clonotype was observed at least ten times. The chain combines TRBV6-4 with TRBJ2-3, with 10 bases matching TRBD2. The junction had 1 base not matched to a gene; V was cut back by 0 bases and J by 4 bases. The CDR3 is 15 amino acids. CDR1 MRHNA and CDR2 SNTAGT come from the germline V gene. CDR3 in DNA: TGTGCCAGCAGTGACTCAGCGGGGGGGCCAGATACGCAGTATTTT. Its translation: CASSDSAGGPDTQYF.

This clonotype was counted only a few times. This chain links TRBV6-5 with TRBJ2-7; TRBD1 agrees at 10 bases. V shed 1 base and J 3 bases; nucleotides not matched to a gene: 6. Germline-derived CDR1 and CDR2 are MNHEY and SVGAGI. There are 16 residues in the CDR3. The CDR3, as DNA: TGTGCCAGCAGTTACTGGCTCGGGACAGGGGTCTACGAGCAGTACTTC. Amino acid sequence: CASSYWLGTGVYEQYF.

V gene TRBV5-1 combines with J gene TRBJ2-3; 10 nucleotides line up with TRBD1. CDR3 length: 14 amino acids. Germline loops: CDR1 SGHRS, CDR2 YFSETQ. The ends lost 4 bases at V and 6 bases at J; junction bases unmatched: 5. The CDR3 DNA reads as TGCGCCAGCAGCCGGGGACAGGGGTCCGATACGCAGTATTTT. Its translation: CASSRGQGSDTQYF. The whole variable domain, filled in from reference TRBV5-1 and TRBJ2-3, reads KAGVTQTPRYLIKTRGQQVTLSCSPISGHRSVSWYQQTPGQGLQFLFEYFSETQRNKGNFPGRFSGRQFSNSRSEMNVSTLELGDSALYLCASSRGQGSDTQYFGPGTRLTVL.

This clonotype was detected only a few times. The rearrangement links TRBV11-2 to TRBJ2-7; tentatively, D is TRBD1 (6 bases). The V end was cut by 4 bases, the J end by 4 bases, with 11 bases between. This CDR3 spans 13 amino acids. Germline values: CDR1 SGHAT, CDR2 FQNNGV. The CDR3: CASSYVRGYEQYV. The DNA of the CDR3 is TGTGCCAGCAGCTACGTCAGGGGATACGAGCAGTACGTC.

This clonotype was recorded many times. The V and J genes are TRBV21-1 and TRBJ2-1. TRBV21-1 constitutes a pseudogene. The CDR3 has 17 residues. Here the CDR3 reads CASSKGGDTNRYNEQFF. CDR3 bases: TGTGCCAGCAGCAAAGGGGGTGACACCAATAGATACAATGAGCAGTTCTTC.

The chain carries TRBV20-1 and TRBJ2-1; D is ambiguous. The CDR3 contains 11 residues. Germline-derived CDR1 and CDR2 are DFQATT and SNEGSKA (reference sequence). V lost 3 bases to trimming and J lost 6 bases, with 6 bases between them. CDR3 amino acids: CSARIVNEQFF. In nucleotides, the CDR3 is TGCAGTGCTAGGATTGTCAATGAGCAGTTCTTC.

This clonotype came up many times. The chain links TRBV6-5 to TRBJ2-1, with D tentatively TRBD1 or TRBD2 (5 bases each). V was shortened by 5 bases and J by 8 bases, with 13 bases between the two germline ends. The CDR3 contains 13 residues. Per the germline V gene, CDR1 is MNHEY and CDR2 is SVGAGI. The CDR3 region has the DNA TGTGCCAGCAGTCTGCCGAGGGGCTATGAGCAGTTCTTC. Protein: CASSLPRGYEQFF.

This clonotype was detected only a few times. The rearrangement joins TRBV23-1 to TRBJ2-4; 8 nucleotides agree with TRBD1. TRBV23-1 is sorted into the ORF group, with uncertain function. This CDR3 contains 16 residues. With V trimmed by 9 bases and J by 3 bases, 13 bases remained unmatched. CDR3 loop: CAREDRDIQGKNIQYF. The CDR3, as DNA: TGCGCCAGGGAGGACAGGGATATTCAGGGCAAAAACATTCAGTACTTC.

This clonotype was counted a few times. The chain is built from TRBV7-2 and TRBJ2-1; D might be TRBD1 (5 bases). There are 14 residues in the CDR3. V lost 1 base and J lost 6, with 10 bases in between. The V gene's germline CDR1 is SGHTA and CDR2 FQGNSA. The DNA of the CDR3 is TGTGCCAGCAGCTTAGGGGGCAATACCAATGAGCAGTTCTTC. Translating gives CASSLGGNTNEQFF.

Points on this clonotype: At one end, the junction sequence differs from germline, possibly due to a read error. This chain joins TRBV9 and TRBJ1-6; D unclear. Per the germline V gene, CDR1 is SGDLS and CDR2 is YYNGEE. This CDR3 has 15 amino acids. CDR3 residues: CASSVGASEGSPIHF. Here the CDR3 DNA reads TGTGCCAGCAGCGTAGGTGCCTCCGAGGGTTCACCCATCCACTTT.

This clonotype was seen ten or more times. The chain combines TRBV12-3 or TRBV12-4 with TRBJ2-3; D gene uncertain. The CDR3 spans 13 residues. V was cut by 3 bases and J by 4 bases, with 8 bases left in between. As DNA, the CDR3 is TGTGCCAGCAGTTTTAGGGTTCCAGATACGCAGTATTTT. Amino acids: CASSFRVPDTQYF.

Only a few counts were recorded for this clonotype. V usage is TRBV7-3 and J usage is TRBJ2-5, with a weak D call TRBD1 (6 bases). Trimming cost V 5 bases and J 6 bases, with 19 bases left between them. Germline-derived CDR1 and CDR2 are SGHTA and FQGTGA. The CDR3 is 15 amino acids. The CDR3 DNA is TGTGCCAGCAGCCCCCTGCAGGGGTCGTTGCAGACCCAGTACTTC. Protein sequence: CASSPLQGSLQTQYF.

This clonotype showed up just a few times. V and J are TRBV7-2 and TRBJ1-1, with 9 bases that match TRBD1. V shed 5 bases, J shed 5 bases, and the junction held 6 bases outside the gene matches. Germline V CDR1 and CDR2: SGHTA, FQGNSA. The CDR3 spans 14 residues. The CDR3 DNA follows: TGTGCCAGCAGCCCATGGACAGGGGTAACTGAAGCTTTCTTT. It codes for CASSPWTGVTEAFF.

This clonotype was recorded a few times. The chain couples TRBV3-1 to TRBJ2-1, with D maybe TRBD2 (7 bases). Per germline, CDR1 LGHDT and CDR2 YNNKEL (reference sequence). V was pared by 8 bases and J by 10 bases, with 18 bases between. CDR3 length: 13 residues. The chain's CDR3 is CASGKRGEGEQFF. The DNA of the CDR3 is TGTGCCAGCGGAAAGAGGGGGGAGGGCGAGCAGTTCTTC.

This clonotype showed up many times. This chain connects TRBV6-5 to TRBJ2-7; D unresolved. CDR1 and CDR2 (germline): MNHEY, SVGAGI. This CDR3 is built from 14 residues. Trimming cost V 2 bases and J 1 base, with 9 bases left between them. The CDR3 DNA reads as TGTGCCAGCAGTTACCGAATAGGTTCCTACGAGCAGTACGTC. It is translated as CASSYRIGSYEQYV.

This clonotype was seen at least ten times. The V and J genes are TRBV6-2 or TRBV6-3 and TRBJ2-1, with 12 bases fitting TRBD2. With V trimmed by 4 bases and J by 6 bases, 13 bases remained unmatched. The CDR3 is made up of 18 amino acids. CDR1 and CDR2 from the germline V gene are MNHEY and SVGEGT. The CDR3 reads CASSSGASGGAGLNEQFF. The CDR3 bases are TGTGCCAGCAGTTCCGGGGCTAGCGGGGGGGCCGGACTCAATGAGCAGTTCTTC.

This clonotype was seen ten or more times. The rearrangement links TRBV6-5 to TRBJ2-2; possible D gene TRBD1, 5 bases. Germline-derived CDR1 and CDR2 are MNHEY and SVGAGI. This CDR3 comprises 12 residues. Deletions cut 4 bases from V and 8 bases from J, with 8 bases between. This CDR3 is CASSSSGGELFF. The DNA for the CDR3 is TGTGCCAGCAGTTCCTCAGGGGGGGAGCTGTTTTTT.

This clonotype was counted many times. DNA for the CDR3: TGTGCCACCAGCAGAGATCCCCAGGCTAATTCACCCCTCCACTTT. This codes for CATSRDPQANSPLHF. V usage is TRBV15 and J usage is TRBJ1-6; no clear D. V was cut by 0 bases and J by 6 bases, with 9 bases left in between. This CDR3 is built from 15 residues. Germline lookup yields CDR1 LNHNV and CDR2 YYDKDF (reference sequence).

At least ten counts were recorded for this clonotype. The chain couples TRBV6-1 to TRBJ2-5; D unclear. Per germline, CDR1 MNHNS and CDR2 SASEGT. Trimming cost V 0 bases and J 3 bases, with 20 bases left between them. CDR3 length: 18 amino acids. DNA of the CDR3: TGTGCCAGCAGTGAAGCGTTTTTGAAGGCCGACAAAGAAGAGACCCAGTACTTC. Protein: CASSEAFLKADKEETQYF.

This clonotype was observed at least ten times. This chain connects TRBV7-9 to TRBJ1-1; D not resolved. Germline V gene lookup returns CDR1 SEHNR and CDR2 FQNEAQ (reference sequence). V shed 5 bases and J shed 4 bases, with 8 bases lying between them. CDR3 length equals 12 residues. Written as DNA, the CDR3 is TGTGCCAGCAGCCGCGGGAGCACTGAAGCTTTCTTT. Amino acids: CASSRGSTEAFF.

This clonotype was seen ten or more times. The V and J genes are TRBV28 and TRBJ2-5, with D unresolved. Germline CDR1 reads MDHEN; CDR2 reads SYDVKM. The CDR3 has 13 amino acids. Trimming took 2 bases from V and 13 from J, leaving 17 bases between them. The chain's CDR3 is CASSLTPQLKRYF. CDR3 sequence (DNA): TGTGCCAGCAGTTTAACCCCCCAACTGAAGCGGTACTTC.

This clonotype appeared a few times. V and J are TRBV7-8 and TRBJ1-2; TRBD1 might be the D (6 bases). V lost 2 bases and J lost 0, with 16 bases in between. The germline V gene has CDR1 SGHVS and CDR2 FQNEAQ. This CDR3 spans 17 amino acids. Written as DNA, the CDR3 is TGTGCCAGCAGCTTACCCCGACAGGCCAGAGCTAACTATGGCTACACCTTC. Protein sequence: CASSLPRQARANYGYTF.

This clonotype has only a few counts. The V and J genes are TRBV6-2 or TRBV6-3 and TRBJ1-5; tentatively, D is TRBD1 (5 bases). Germline values: CDR1 MNHEY, CDR2 SVGEGT. V was pared by 5 bases and J by 3 bases, with 17 bases between. The CDR3 is made up of 16 amino acids. The CDR3 sequence: CASSHRDAGYNQPQHF. The CDR3 DNA follows: TGTGCCAGCAGTCATCGGGACGCGGGGTACAATCAGCCCCAGCATTTT.

J is TRBJ2-5 and V is TRBV6-5; TRBD2 agrees at 7 bases. There are 13 residues in the CDR3. The V segment lost 5 bases and the J segment 8 bases; nucleotides outside the gene matches: 8. CDR1 MNHEY and CDR2 SVGAGI come from the germline V gene. CDR3 region: CASSSGVGRTQYF. The CDR3 coding sequence is TGTGCCAGCAGTAGCGGGGTAGGGAGAACCCAGTACTTC.

The sample holds a few counts of this clonotype. The gene calls are TRBV5-5 and TRBJ2-1; 10 bases are shared with TRBD2. There are 17 residues in the CDR3. Trimming at V came to 5 bases and at J to 0 bases, leaving 8 bases not matched to a gene. The germline V gene encodes CDR1 SGHKS and CDR2 YYEKEE (reference sequence). CDR3 region: CASSSRERGGSYNEQFF. The CDR3 DNA follows: TGTGCCAGCAGTTCTCGTGAGCGGGGGGGCTCCTACAATGAGCAGTTCTTC. The complete variable domain, with remaining parts taken from reference TRBV5-5 and TRBJ2-1, reads DAGVTQSPTHLIKTRGQQVTLRCSPISGHKSVSWYQQVLGQGPQFIFQYYEKEERGRGNFPDRFSARQFPNYSSELNVNALLLGDSALYLCASSSRERGGSYNEQFFGPGTRLTVL.

This clonotype was detected ten times or more. The gene calls are TRBV6-2 or TRBV6-3 and TRBJ2-1, with TRBD2 matching 16 bases. The trim removed 0 bases at V and 3 bases at J, leaving 5 bases unmatched. Germline lookup yields CDR1 MNHEY and CDR2 SVGEGT. This CDR3 contains 19 residues. The CDR3: CASSYSGTSGGALYNEQFF. CDR3 nucleotide sequence: TGTGCCAGCAGTTACTCCGGGACTAGCGGGGGGGCCCTCTACAATGAGCAGTTCTTC.

In its sample, this clonotype was seen many times. The chain uses TRBV20-1 and TRBJ2-3, with D unresolved. Germline V lookup: CDR1 DFQATT, CDR2 SNEGSKA (reference sequence). The CDR3 spans 14 residues. V shed 2 bases and J shed 1 base, with 10 bases lying between them. The CDR3 reads CSARQPGGTDTQYF. The CDR3 coding sequence is TGCAGTGCTAGACAGCCCGGAGGCACAGATACGCAGTATTTT.